The 8 T cell receptor beta chains given below trace back to one sample, sequenced in a study of T-cell memory formation after mild COVID-19. Each CDR3 protein is one row after TCRdb ran MiXCR on the 5' RACE reads. The sample carries about 400,000 distinct CDR3 sequences, 23% recorded once. The specimen sequenced was PBMCs or a T cell subset sorted from them (not recorded which). These receptors were taken from an adult woman who had mild COVID-19 (a few samples of this study predate the infection). Cell type and time point are not known.

This clonotype has only a few counts. The V gene is TRBV19, the J gene TRBJ2-7; perhaps TRBD1 as D (6 bases). Germline CDR1 reads LNHDA; CDR2 reads SQIVND (reference sequence). V was cut by 6 bases and J by 2 bases, with 14 bases left in between. CDR3 length equals 14 residues. Here the CDR3 reads CASSPGTSTYEQYF. Written as DNA, the CDR3 is TGTGCCAGTAGCCCCGGGACATCGACCTACGAGCAGTACTTC. Combining the CDR3 with reference TRBV19 and TRBJ2-7 gives the whole variable domain DGGITQSPKYLFRKEGQNVTLSCEQNLNHDAMYWYRQDPGQGLRLIYYSQIVNDFQKGDIAEGYSVSREKKESFPLTVTSAQKNPTAFYLCASSPGTSTYEQYFGPGTRLTVT.

The gene calls are TRBV6-4 and TRBJ2-1; TRBD2 matches 15 bases. The J segment lost 9 bases and the V segment lost 5 bases, leaving 5 bases of the junction unmatched. The CDR3 runs 15 residues. In germline, CDR1 is MRHNA, CDR2 SNTAGT. The CDR3 DNA reads TGTGCCAGCAGTCGAGGACTAGCGGGAGGGAGTGAGCAGTTCTTC. As protein: CASSRGLAGGSEQFF.

This clonotype came up a few times. The chain links TRBV20-1 to TRBJ2-5, with a possible D match to TRBD2 (5 bases). The CDR3 contains 12 residues. Germline CDR1 DFQATT, CDR2 SNEGSKA (reference sequence). Trimming stripped 6 bases from V and 5 bases from J, with 13 bases between. In DNA, the CDR3 is TGCAGTGCCACCTCCGGCGGGGAGACCCAGTACTTC. It codes for CSATSGGETQYF.

The J gene is TRBJ2-1, the V gene TRBV15; 11 positions agree with TRBD2. After removal of 1 base from V and 9 bases from J, the junction contained 11 bases not matched to a gene. The germline V gene encodes CDR1 LNHNV and CDR2 YYDKDF (reference sequence). CDR3 size: 17 residues. CDR3 residues: CATSRGDSGTSGLEQFF. The DNA of the CDR3 is TGTGCCACCAGCAGAGGGGACTCCGGGACTAGCGGACTTGAGCAGTTCTTC. The complete variable domain, with remaining parts taken from reference TRBV15 and TRBJ2-1, reads DAMVIQNPRYQVTQFGKPVTLSCSQTLNHNVMYWYQQKSSQAPKLLFHYYDKDFNNEADTPDNFQSRRPNTSFCFLDIRSPGLGDTAMYLCATSRGDSGTSGLEQFFGPGTRLTVL.

This clonotype has just a few counts. The chain is built from TRBV5-1 and TRBJ2-1, with 14 nucleotides matching TRBD2. CDR1 SGHRS and CDR2 YFSETQ come from the germline V gene. J gave up 8 bases and V 6 bases, and 10 bases lay outside the gene matches. The CDR3 sequence is 16 residues long. CDR3 protein: CASTPPGTSGSDEQFF. CDR3 nucleotides: TGCGCCAGCACCCCCCCCGGGACTAGCGGGAGTGATGAGCAGTTCTTC.

This clonotype was picked up a small number of times. Here the CDR3 reads CATSDGRLAGSYEQYF. For the CDR3, the DNA is TGTGCCACCAGTGATGGCAGACTAGCGGGATCTTACGAGCAGTACTTC. The gene calls are TRBV24-1 and TRBJ2-7; 11 bases are shared with TRBD2. V shed 3 bases, J shed 4 bases, and the junction held 7 bases outside the gene matches. Per the germline V gene, CDR1 is KGHDR and CDR2 is SFDVKD. This CDR3 has 16 residues.

This clonotype was recorded a few times. The gene calls are TRBV12-5 and TRBJ1-1, with D unresolved. The CDR3 consists of 18 residues. Germline lookup yields CDR1 LGHNT and CDR2 FRNRAP. Trimming took off 5 bases at V and 0 bases at J, with 22 bases between the two ends. The DNA of the CDR3 is TGTGCTAGTGGTCTCGTAGGGCACGAGTTTTCCATGAACACTGAAGCTTTCTTT. This translates into CASGLVGHEFSMNTEAFF.

This chain links TRBV7-8 with TRBJ2-5; 8 bases map to TRBD2. The CDR3 consists of 15 residues. Germline assignment: CDR1 SGHVS and CDR2 FQNEAQ. Trimming at V came to 2 bases and at J to 4 bases, leaving 6 bases not matched to a gene. CDR3 sequence: CASSLKGGRRETQYF. The CDR3, as DNA: TGTGCCAGCAGCTTAAAAGGCGGGAGGCGAGAGACCCAGTACTTC.